These 2 T cell receptor beta chains were sequenced from one sample in a study of blood T cells in healthy people across ages (dated by TCRdb to 2013 to 2016). The library was built by means of 5' RACE. The sample was run on an Illumina HiSeq 2500. The second PCR ran for roughly 7 to 12 cycles and used a J-beta primer mix along with a sample-barcoded 5' primer. Clones were called with MiXCR by TCRdb after fastp trimmed the public reads at Q25, and only in-frame beta chains were retained. Duplicate CDR3 protein sequences are folded into a single record with the most common DNA and genes. The sample table holds about 1.6 million distinct CDR3 sequences, of which about 35% were seen once. The biggest ten clones account for about 11% of the sample. The sample comprised blood. These receptors were taken from a woman aged 25 to 39 in good health.

The rearrangement joins TRBV7-8 to TRBJ2-5; tentative D call: TRBD2 (6 bases). Germline V CDR1 and CDR2: SGHVS, FQNEAQ. This CDR3 spans 16 amino acids. Deletions cut 4 bases from V and 1 base from J, with 16 bases between. The chain's CDR3 is CASSSRASGPQETQYF. The CDR3 bases are TGTGCCAGCAGCTCCCGAGCCAGCGGGCCCCAAGAGACCCAGTACTTC. Full variable domain (remainder filled in from reference TRBV7-8 and TRBJ2-5): GAGVSQSPRYKVAKRGQDVALRCDPISGHVSLFWYQQALGQGPEFLTYFQNEAQLDKSGLPSDRFFAERPEGSVSTLKIQRTQQEDSAVYLCASSSRASGPQETQYFGPGTRLLVL.

This rearrangement joins TRBV6-5 to TRBJ2-1; 7 bases are shared with TRBD2. V shed 2 bases, J shed 6 bases, and the junction held 7 bases outside the gene matches. This CDR3 contains 15 residues. Germline V gene data show CDR1 as MNHEY and CDR2 as SVGAGI. The CDR3 DNA reads TGTGCCAGCAGTTACGGTATTAGCGGGCTCAATGAGCAGTTCTTC. Protein sequence: CASSYGISGLNEQFF.